This section outlines one T cell receptor (beta chain) sequence together with its context. This entry is derived from a study of blood T cell repertoires in COVID-19. The protocol was immunoSEQ multiplex PCR, while the TCRdb copy is restricted to in-frame clones and leaves out a portion. The sample yields about 260,000 clones, about 87% seen once. The source material was peripheral blood. This sequence was found in a man between 60 and 70 years old who had recovered from COVID-19.

CDR3 sequence reads: CASSLTGINEKLFF. The CDR3, as DNA: TGCGCCAGCAGCTTGACAGGAATTAATGAAAAACTGTTTTTT. The rearrangement links TRBV5-1 to TRBJ1-4; perhaps TRBD1 as D (5 bases). V was pared by 1 base and J by 4 bases, with 8 bases between. This CDR3 comprises 14 residues. Germline CDR1 and CDR2: SGHRS and YFSETQ.